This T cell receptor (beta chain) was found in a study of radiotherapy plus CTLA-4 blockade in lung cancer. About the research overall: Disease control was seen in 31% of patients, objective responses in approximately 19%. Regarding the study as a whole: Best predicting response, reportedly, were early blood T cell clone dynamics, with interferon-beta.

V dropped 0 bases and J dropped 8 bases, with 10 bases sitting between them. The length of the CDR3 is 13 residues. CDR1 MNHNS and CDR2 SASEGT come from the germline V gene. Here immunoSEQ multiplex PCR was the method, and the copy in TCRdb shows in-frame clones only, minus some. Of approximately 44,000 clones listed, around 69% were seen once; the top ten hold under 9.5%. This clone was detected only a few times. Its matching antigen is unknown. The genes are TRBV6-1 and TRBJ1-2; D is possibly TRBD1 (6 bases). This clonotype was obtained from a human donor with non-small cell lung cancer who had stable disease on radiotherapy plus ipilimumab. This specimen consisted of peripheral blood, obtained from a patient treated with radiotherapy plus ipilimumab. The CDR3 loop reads CASSEAQRGGYTF. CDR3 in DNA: TGTGCCAGCAGTGAAGCGCAAAGGGGGGGCTACACCTTC.